The present TCR beta chain was sequenced within a study of blood T cell repertoires in COVID-19. The overall study: Spain, Italy and the United States supplied samples that represented acute and convalescent COVID-19. T cells, B-cell-depleted T cells, or PBMCs supplied cDNA or gDNA.

After removal of 2 bases from V and 6 bases from J, the junction contained 6 bases not matched to a gene. This CDR3 spans 15 amino acids. Germline V lookup: CDR1 SGHNT, CDR2 YYREEE (reference sequence). In the original workflow: Scientists estimated how many nucleated cells there were by amplifying reference gene primers. Profiled with immunoSEQ multiplex PCR; TCRdb holds only in-frame clones, not every one. V and J calls and clone size are as listed in that table; D and trimming were resolved from the DNA. The profile covers about 290,000 clones, with 85% appearing a single time and 4.1% taken by the ten largest.

The rearrangement links TRBV5-4 to TRBJ2-1; 9 bases agree with TRBD2. The TCR originated in a woman aged 50 to 60 with active or convalescent COVID-19. The sample was peripheral blood. The CDR3 region has the DNA TGTGCCAGCAGCTTACGTAGCGGGAGTCCCAATGAGCAGTTCTTC. Its translation: CASSLRSGSPNEQFF.